The present entry profiles one TCR beta chain with its context. Its antigen is unidentified. The data stem from a study of Graves' ophthalmopathy and Graves' hyperthyroidism. Study-wide findings and caveats: Thyroid clonotypes that were expanded above 0.001 frequency mostly also appeared in blood. The 13-signature model separated ophthalmopathy from stable hyperthyroidism at over 85% sensitivity and around 77% specificity.

For repertoire sequencing, the TCR beta CDR3 regions were amplified from RNA transcripts. A first-round RT-PCR used HTBI primers, followed by a second-round multiplex PCR. One entry per CDR3 protein, called by TCRdb with MiXCR from the multiplex PCR reads. Of more than 300,000 distinct CDR3 sequences in the sample, 17% were seen once. The V gene lost 6 bases and the J gene lost 5 bases, with 17 bases spanning the gap. CDR1 and CDR2 from the germline V gene are MNHNS and SASEGT. This CDR3 comprises 14 residues. No progression to ophthalmopathy over 18 months defined stable hyperthyroidism. If patients had other autoimmune diseases, uncontrolled infections, pregnancy or lactation, they were excluded.

This TCR derives from an adult woman with stable Graves' hyperthyroidism. Sequencing input: peripheral blood. The chain combines TRBV6-1 with TRBJ2-7, with D maybe TRBD1 (6 bases). DNA for the CDR3: TGTGCCAGCAGGCACGCAGGGGCCCGGGACGAGCAGTACTTC. Encoded protein: CASRHAGARDEQYF.